The T cell receptor (beta chain) under discussion was sequenced for a study of tumor-infiltrating lymphocytes in localized non-small cell lung cancer. The repertoire was sequenced with immunoSEQ multiplex PCR; TCRdb's copy has only in-frame clones and lacks some. The table includes 9,000 to 9,500 clones, about 78% detected once. Trimming cost V 3 bases and J 4 bases, with 1 base left between them. Germline loops: CDR1 KGHSH, CDR2 LQKENI. The CDR3 has 12 residues. Sequenced sample: uninvolved lung tissue not adjacent to the tumor. The rearrangement joins TRBV18 to TRBJ1-6, with D unclear. The sequence was obtained from a human donor with non-small cell lung cancer. As DNA, the CDR3 is TGTGCCAGCTCACCGTATAATTCACCCCTCCACTTT. Translating it yields CASSPYNSPLHF.